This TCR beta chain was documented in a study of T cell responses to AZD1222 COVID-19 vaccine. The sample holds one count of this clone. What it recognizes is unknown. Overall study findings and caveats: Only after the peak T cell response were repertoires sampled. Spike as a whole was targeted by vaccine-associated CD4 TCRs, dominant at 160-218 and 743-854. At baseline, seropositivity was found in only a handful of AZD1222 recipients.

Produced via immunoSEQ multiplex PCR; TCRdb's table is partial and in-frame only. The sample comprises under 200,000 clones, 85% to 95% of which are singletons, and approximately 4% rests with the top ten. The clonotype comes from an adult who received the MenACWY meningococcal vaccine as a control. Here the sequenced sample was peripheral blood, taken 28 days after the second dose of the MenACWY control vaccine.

CDR3 in amino acids: CASRPGLNTRELFF. CDR3 nucleotides: TGCGCCAGCCGTCCGGGATTGAACACTCGGGAGCTGTTTTTT. The chain is built from TRBV4-1 and TRBJ2-2; weak D call: TRBD2 (5 bases). Trimming removed 8 bases from V and 9 bases from J, with 19 bases in between. The CDR3 is 14 amino acids. Germline assignment: CDR1 MGHRA and CDR2 YSYEKL.